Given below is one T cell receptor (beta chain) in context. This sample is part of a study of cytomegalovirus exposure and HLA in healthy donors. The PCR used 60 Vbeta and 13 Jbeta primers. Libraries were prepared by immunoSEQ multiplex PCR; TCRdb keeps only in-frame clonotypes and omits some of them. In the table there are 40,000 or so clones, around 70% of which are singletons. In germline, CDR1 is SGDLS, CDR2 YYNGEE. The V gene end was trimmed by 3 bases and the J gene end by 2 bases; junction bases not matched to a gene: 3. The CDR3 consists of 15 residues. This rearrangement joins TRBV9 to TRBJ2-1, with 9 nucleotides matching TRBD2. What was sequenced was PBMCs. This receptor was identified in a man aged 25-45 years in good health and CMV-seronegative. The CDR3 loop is CASSGGGGAYNEQFF. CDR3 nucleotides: TGTGCCAGCAGCGGGGGCGGGGGGGCCTACAATGAGCAGTTCTTC.